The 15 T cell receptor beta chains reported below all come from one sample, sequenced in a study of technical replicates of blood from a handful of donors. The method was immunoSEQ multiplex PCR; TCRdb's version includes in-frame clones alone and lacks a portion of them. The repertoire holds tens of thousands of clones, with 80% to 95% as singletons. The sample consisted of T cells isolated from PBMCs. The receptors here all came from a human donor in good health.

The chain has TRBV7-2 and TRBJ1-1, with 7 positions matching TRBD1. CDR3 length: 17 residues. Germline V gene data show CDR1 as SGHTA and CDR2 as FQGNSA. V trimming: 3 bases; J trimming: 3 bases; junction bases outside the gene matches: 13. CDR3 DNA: TGTGCCAGCAGCTTCTGGGACCGACAGGGCTTGTACACTGAAGCTTTCTTT. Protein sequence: CASSFWDRQGLYTEAFF.

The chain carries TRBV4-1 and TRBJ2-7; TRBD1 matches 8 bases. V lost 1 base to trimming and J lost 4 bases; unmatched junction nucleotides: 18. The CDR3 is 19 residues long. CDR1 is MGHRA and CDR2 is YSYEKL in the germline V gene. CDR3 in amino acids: CASSQGTGSVQGGKYEQYF. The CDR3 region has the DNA TGCGCCAGCAGCCAAGGGACAGGGTCGGTACAGGGGGGTAAATACGAGCAGTACTTC.

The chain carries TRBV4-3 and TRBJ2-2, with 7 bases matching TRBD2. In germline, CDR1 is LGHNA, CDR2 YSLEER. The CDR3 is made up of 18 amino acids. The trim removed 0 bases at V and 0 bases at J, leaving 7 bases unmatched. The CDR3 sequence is CASSQEGGAGTNTGELFF. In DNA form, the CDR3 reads TGCGCCAGCAGCCAAGAAGGAGGAGCGGGGACGAACACCGGGGAGCTGTTTTTT.

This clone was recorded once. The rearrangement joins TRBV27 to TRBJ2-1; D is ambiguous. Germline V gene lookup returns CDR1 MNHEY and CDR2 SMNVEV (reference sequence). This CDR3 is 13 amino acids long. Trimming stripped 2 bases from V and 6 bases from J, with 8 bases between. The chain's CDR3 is CASSLRGFNEQFF. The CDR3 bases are TGTGCCAGCAGTTTACGAGGATTCAATGAGCAGTTCTTC.

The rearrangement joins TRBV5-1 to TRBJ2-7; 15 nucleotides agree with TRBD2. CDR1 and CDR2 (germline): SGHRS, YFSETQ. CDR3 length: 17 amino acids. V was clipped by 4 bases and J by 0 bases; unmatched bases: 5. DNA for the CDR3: TGCGCCAGCAGCGTCGGACTAGCGGGAGGGAGCTCCTACGAGCAGTACTTC. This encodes CASSVGLAGGSSYEQYF. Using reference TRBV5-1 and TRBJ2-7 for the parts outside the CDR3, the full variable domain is KAGVTQTPRYLIKTRGQQVTLSCSPISGHRSVSWYQQTPGQGLQFLFEYFSETQRNKGNFPGRFSGRQFSNSRSEMNVSTLELGDSALYLCASSVGLAGGSSYEQYFGPGTRLTVT.

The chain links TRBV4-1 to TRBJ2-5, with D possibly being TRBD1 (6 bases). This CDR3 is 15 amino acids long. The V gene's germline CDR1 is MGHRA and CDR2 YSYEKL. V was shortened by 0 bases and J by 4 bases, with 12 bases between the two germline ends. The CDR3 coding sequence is TGCGCCAGCAGCCAAGATAGCAGGGGACGAGAGACCCAGTACTTC. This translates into CASSQDSRGRETQYF.

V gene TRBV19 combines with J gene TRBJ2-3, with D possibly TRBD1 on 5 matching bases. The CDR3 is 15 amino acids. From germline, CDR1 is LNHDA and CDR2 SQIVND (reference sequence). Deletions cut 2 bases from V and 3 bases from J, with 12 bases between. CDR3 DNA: TGTGCCAGTAGTATACCAAACAGGTTAACAGATACGCAGTATTTT. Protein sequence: CASSIPNRLTDTQYF.

The CDR3 here is CASSPVFFRGSEGYTF. As DNA, the CDR3 is TGTGCCAGCTCACCAGTTTTCTTTCGGGGATCAGAGGGCTACACCTTC. This chain connects TRBV18 to TRBJ1-2; D is uncertain. V lost 2 bases, J lost 8 bases, and 21 bases lay in between. Germline V gives CDR1 KGHSH, CDR2 LQKENI. The CDR3 runs to 16 residues.

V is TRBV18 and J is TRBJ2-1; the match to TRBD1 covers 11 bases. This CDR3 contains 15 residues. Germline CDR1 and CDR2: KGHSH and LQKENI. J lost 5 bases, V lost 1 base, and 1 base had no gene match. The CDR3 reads CASSPLDRGHNEQFF. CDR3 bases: TGTGCCAGCTCACCACTGGACAGGGGGCACAATGAGCAGTTCTTC.

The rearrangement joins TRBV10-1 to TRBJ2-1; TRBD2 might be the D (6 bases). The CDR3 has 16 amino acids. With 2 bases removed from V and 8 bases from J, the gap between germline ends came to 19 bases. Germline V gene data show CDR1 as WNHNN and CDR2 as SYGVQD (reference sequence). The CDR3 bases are TGCGCCAGCAGTGAGGCAAGACTAGATAGGAGGCATGAGCAGTTCTTC. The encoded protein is CASSEARLDRRHEQFF.

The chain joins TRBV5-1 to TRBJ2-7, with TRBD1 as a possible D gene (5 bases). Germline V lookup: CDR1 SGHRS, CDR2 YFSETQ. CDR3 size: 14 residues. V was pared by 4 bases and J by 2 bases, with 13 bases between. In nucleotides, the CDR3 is TGCGCCAGCAGCCCGTTGCAGGGTACCTACGAGCAGTACTTC. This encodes CASSPLQGTYEQYF.

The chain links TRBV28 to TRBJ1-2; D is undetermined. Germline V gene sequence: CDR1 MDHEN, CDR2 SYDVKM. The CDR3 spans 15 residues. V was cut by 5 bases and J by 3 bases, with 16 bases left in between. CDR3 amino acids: CASSPPFGLDYGYTF. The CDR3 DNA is TGTGCCAGCAGTCCCCCGTTTGGGCTTGACTATGGCTACACCTTC.

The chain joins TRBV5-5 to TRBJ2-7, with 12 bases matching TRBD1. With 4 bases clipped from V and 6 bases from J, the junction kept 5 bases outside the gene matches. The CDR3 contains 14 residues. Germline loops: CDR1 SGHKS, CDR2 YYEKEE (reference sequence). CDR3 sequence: CASSGGQGASEQYF. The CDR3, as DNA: TGTGCCAGCAGCGGGGGACAGGGGGCTTCCGAGCAGTACTTC. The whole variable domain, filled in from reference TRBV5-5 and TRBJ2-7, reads DAGVTQSPTHLIKTRGQQVTLRCSPISGHKSVSWYQQVLGQGPQFIFQYYEKEERGRGNFPDRFSARQFPNYSSELNVNALLLGDSALYLCASSGGQGASEQYFGPGTRLTVT.

CDR3 sequence: CAWTGGPYNEQFF. The CDR3 DNA sequence: TGTGCCTGGACGGGAGGGCCCTACAATGAGCAGTTCTTC. V usage is TRBV30 and J usage is TRBJ2-1; 8 bases map to TRBD2. From germline, CDR1 is GTSNPN and CDR2 SVGIG (reference sequence). V lost 4 bases and J lost 2; bases outside the gene matches: 1. The CDR3 runs to 13 residues.

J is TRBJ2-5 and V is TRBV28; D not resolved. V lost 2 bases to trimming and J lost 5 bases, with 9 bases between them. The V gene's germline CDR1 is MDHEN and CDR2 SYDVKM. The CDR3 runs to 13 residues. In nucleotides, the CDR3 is TGTGCCAGCAGTTTAGAGGTCTTGGAGACCCAGTACTTC. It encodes CASSLEVLETQYF.